These 2 T cell receptor beta chains came from one sample sequenced in a study of blood T cell repertoires in COVID-19 (TCRdb year 2020). The library was built by means of the immunoSEQ multiplex PCR assay. Not all clones reach the TCRdb copy of this immuneACCESS table, which keeps in-frame sequences only. Checked studies attribute under half of the gap to unresolved V genes and leave the rest unexplained. The sample profile shows about 120,000 clones; approximately 90% of them were found once. The ten most abundant clones make up approximately 19% of the sample. Specimen: peripheral blood. Receptors originate from a human donor with acute or convalescent COVID-19. The donor label of this sample is uncertain.

This chain links TRBV5-6 with TRBJ1-6; possibly TRBD1 for D (5 bases). Trimming took 6 bases from V and 7 from J, leaving 17 bases between them. This CDR3 contains 15 residues. CDR1 SGHDT and CDR2 YYEEEE come from the germline V gene. CDR3 nucleotide sequence: TGTGCCAGCAACTCAAGGAGGGGATGGAATTCACCCCTCCACTTT. This encodes CASNSRRGWNSPLHF.

J is TRBJ1-2 and V is TRBV2; 8 bases agree with TRBD1. Germline V gives CDR1 SNHLY, CDR2 FYNNEI. The ends lost 10 bases at V and 1 base at J; junction bases unmatched: 5. The CDR3 runs to 13 residues. CDR3 protein: CATRQGSNYGYTF. In nucleotides, the CDR3 is TGTGCCACCCGACAGGGGAGTAACTATGGCTACACCTTC.